This T cell receptor (beta chain) derives from a study of T cell responses to AZD1222 COVID-19 vaccine. For this clone: The antigen is unknown.

Whether given at about 4 or about 12 weeks, second doses were pooled. Findings and caveats of the study: Among those given AZD1222, only 6 or 7 were seropositive at baseline. Nearly half of spike-specific TCRs reportedly target variant regions that are unmutated in the B.1.351 and B.1.1.7 variants. Regions 160-218 and 743-854 held dominance among vaccine-associated CD4 TCRs, which spanned spike.

Profiling relied on immunoSEQ multiplex PCR, and the TCRdb table lists in-frame clones only, not all of them. The sample carries 60,000 to 80,000 clones, roughly 80% recorded once. The V and J ends lost 5 bases and 7 bases respectively, with 11 bases between them. The CDR3 contains 13 residues. Germline-derived CDR1 and CDR2 are SGHNT and YENEEA. This chain joins TRBV11-3 and TRBJ2-2, with D possibly being TRBD1 (6 bases). The clonotype comes from an adult who received the AZD1222 COVID-19 vaccine. Sequences were derived from peripheral blood, sampled 28 days after the second AZD1222 dose. CDR3 DNA: TGTGCCAGCAGCCTACAGGGCGGCGGGGAGCTGTTTTTT. Translation: CASSLQGGGELFF. Combining the CDR3 with reference TRBV11-3 and TRBJ2-2 gives the whole variable domain EAGVVQSPRYKIIEKKQPVAFWCNPISGHNTLYWYLQNLGQGPELLIRYENEEAVDDSQLPKDRFSAERLKGVDSTLKIQPAELGDSAVYLCASSLQGGGELFFGEGSRLTVL.